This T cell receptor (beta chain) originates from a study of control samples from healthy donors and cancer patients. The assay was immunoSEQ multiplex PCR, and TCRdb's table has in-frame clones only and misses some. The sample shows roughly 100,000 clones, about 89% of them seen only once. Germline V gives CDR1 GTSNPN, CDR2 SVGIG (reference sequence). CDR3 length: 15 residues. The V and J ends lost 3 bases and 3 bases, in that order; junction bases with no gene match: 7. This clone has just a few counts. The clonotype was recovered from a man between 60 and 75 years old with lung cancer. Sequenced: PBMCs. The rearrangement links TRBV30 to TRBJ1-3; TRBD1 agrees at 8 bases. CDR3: CAWRTGEYSGNTIYF. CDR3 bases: TGTGCCTGGAGGACAGGGGAGTATAGTGGAAACACCATATATTTT.